The 27 T cell receptor beta chains in this list originate from one sample, sequenced in a study of prognosis after radiotherapy for stage I lung cancer. Genomic DNA was the source, and TCR beta CDR3 was amplified from it by two-round multiplex PCR. Each TRBV and TRBJ gene had its own primer in the first PCR round. TCRdb processed the multiplex PCR reads anew with MiXCR; each CDR3 protein has one entry. The sample holds 11,000 to 15,000 distinct CDR3 sequences, 37% seen once. The material sequenced was PBMCs, taken before or after stereotactic body radiation therapy (not recorded which). The receptors shown here come from a donor aged 50 or older with non-small cell lung cancer.

This clonotype came up many times. The chain employs TRBV20-1 and TRBJ1-1; D gene ambiguous. V was trimmed by 3 bases and J by 0 bases, leaving 14 bases between them. Germline CDR1 is DFQATT and CDR2 is SNEGSKA (reference sequence). The CDR3 is 15 amino acids. CDR3 DNA: TGCAGTGCTAGTCGTCCGGGCCCTCTGAACACTGAAGCTTTCTTT. Translating gives CSASRPGPLNTEAFF.

This clonotype showed up just a few times. The chain links TRBV5-5 to TRBJ2-7; a possible D gene is TRBD2 (7 bases). This CDR3 has 14 residues. The V end was cut by 4 bases, the J end by 6 bases, with 17 bases between. The germline V gene has CDR1 SGHKS and CDR2 YYEKEE (reference sequence). In DNA form, the CDR3 reads TGTGCCAGCAGCGGGGGTGGGGGGGGGCGCGAGCAGTACTTC. Translation: CASSGGGGGREQYF.

With regard to this clonotype: Compared with germline, one end of the junction differs, possibly owing to a read error. The rearrangement joins TRBV20-1 to TRBJ2-3; D possibly corresponds to TRBD2 (5 bases). Germline V gives CDR1 DFQATT, CDR2 SNEGSKA (reference sequence). The CDR3 sequence is 14 residues long. The CDR3 spells CIARSEAPPYTQYF. The CDR3 bases are TGCATTGCTAGATCGGAGGCCCCCCCGTATACGCAGTATTTT.

At least ten counts were recorded for this clonotype. The chain couples TRBV2 to TRBJ2-7, with D perhaps TRBD2 (6 bases). The CDR3 extends over 12 amino acids. In germline, CDR1 is SNHLY, CDR2 FYNNEI. Trimming removed 8 bases from V and 2 bases from J, with 10 bases in between. The CDR3 sequence: CASRPGAYEQYF. CDR3 sequence (DNA): TGTGCCAGCCGCCCGGGAGCCTACGAGCAGTACTTC. Full variable domain (rest looked up from reference TRBV2 and TRBJ2-7): EPEVTQTPSHQVTQMGQEVILRCVPISNHLYFYWYRQILGQKVEFLVSFYNNEISEKSEIFDDQFSVERPDGSNFTLKIRSTKLEDSAMYFCASRPGAYEQYFGPGTRLTVT.

This clonotype was observed at least ten times. This chain uses TRBV20-1 with TRBJ1-2; no clear D gene. Germline loops: CDR1 DFQATT, CDR2 SNEGSKA (reference sequence). The CDR3 consists of 18 residues. The V end lost 8 bases, the J end lost 1 base, and 29 bases lay between the germline ends. The CDR3 sequence: CSTDTPLSSRRSNYGYTF. The CDR3 nucleotides are TGCAGTACCGATACGCCCCTGTCCTCCCGACGGAGTAACTATGGCTACACCTTC.

In its sample, this clonotype was seen many times. The chain joins TRBV29-1 to TRBJ1-4; 11 nucleotides align to TRBD1. Germline V gene data show CDR1 as SQVTM and CDR2 as ANQGSEA. Losses at the gene ends were 3 bases for V and 6 bases for J; bases not matched to a gene: 3. There are 14 residues in the CDR3. CDR3 in DNA: TGCAGCGTTGACACGGGACAGGGGGATGAAAAACTGTTTTTT. Its translation is CSVDTGQGDEKLFF.

This clonotype has ten or more counts. This sequence joins TRBV25-1 and TRBJ1-2; tentatively, D is TRBD1 (5 bases). The CDR3 is made up of 15 amino acids. From germline, CDR1 is MGHDK and CDR2 SYGVNS. V lost 1 base to trimming and J lost 3 bases, with 12 bases between them. The CDR3 nucleotides are TGTGCCAGCAGTGAATCCCTAGGGGAGGACTATGGCTACACCTTC. It specifies CASSESLGEDYGYTF.

V gene TRBV11-2 combines with J gene TRBJ2-1, with 13 bases fitting TRBD2. The junction had 14 bases not matched to a gene; V was cut back by 8 bases and J by 1 base. CDR1 is SGHAT, CDR2 FQNNGV, per germline. The CDR3 length is 19 residues. CDR3 sequence: CASPPYGLAGEGSYNEQFF. The CDR3 DNA is TGTGCCAGCCCTCCTTATGGACTAGCGGGAGAAGGGTCCTACAATGAGCAGTTCTTC.

The gene calls are TRBV19 and TRBJ1-2; TRBD1 agrees at 10 bases. Per the germline V gene, CDR1 is LNHDA and CDR2 is SQIVND (reference sequence). The trim removed 5 bases at V and 4 bases at J, leaving 4 bases unmatched. This CDR3 spans 14 amino acids. Here the CDR3 reads CASSPGQGTYGYTF. CDR3 DNA: TGTGCCAGTAGTCCGGGACAGGGGACCTATGGCTACACCTTC.

This clonotype was recorded at least ten times. The chain couples TRBV3-1 to TRBJ2-5; D is possibly TRBD1 or TRBD2 (6 bases each). Germline V gives CDR1 LGHDT, CDR2 YNNKEL (reference sequence). The germline V and J ends were trimmed by 0 bases and 5 bases, with 13 bases remaining between them. The CDR3 has 15 residues. For the CDR3, the DNA is TGTGCCAGCAGCCAAGATGAGTGGAGGGGGGAGACCCAGTACTTC. This encodes CASSQDEWRGETQYF.

This chain connects TRBV20-1 to TRBJ2-7; 7 bases align to TRBD1. The V and J ends lost 5 bases and 6 bases, in that order; junction bases with no gene match: 13. The CDR3 length is 14 residues. Germline assignment: CDR1 DFQATT and CDR2 SNEGSKA (reference sequence). CDR3 sequence reads: CSAGRQGLGCEQYF. The CDR3 region has the DNA TGCAGTGCTGGAAGACAGGGTTTAGGCTGCGAGCAGTACTTC.

Sample share makes this clonotype medium-sized. This rearrangement joins TRBV7-6 to TRBJ2-1; possible D gene TRBD1, 6 bases. CDR1 and CDR2 (germline): SGHVS, FNYEAQ. V lost 4 bases and J 10 bases, leaving 8 bases between the germline ends. This CDR3 is built from 11 residues. CDR3 nucleotides: TGTGCCAGCAGCTCAGGGGAGGAGCAGTTCTTC. This translates into CASSSGEEQFF. The whole variable domain, filled in from reference TRBV7-6 and TRBJ2-1, reads GAGVSQSPRYKVTKRGQDVALRCDPISGHVSLYWYRQALGQGPEFLTYFNYEAQQDKSGLPNDRFSAERPEGSISTLTIQRTEQRDSAMYRCASSSGEEQFFGPGTRLTVL.

As for this clonotype: This likely stems from a read error, as it lies one base from a far larger clone. The V gene is TRBV6-2 or TRBV6-3, the J gene TRBJ2-2; 9 bases map to TRBD1. The CDR3 totals 16 residues. Germline CDR1 is MNHEY and CDR2 is SVGEGT. The trim removed 5 bases at V and 4 bases at J, leaving 8 bases unmatched. The CDR3 DNA reads TGTGCCAGCAGTGAAGAGTGGACAGGGGTCACCGGGGAGCTGTTTTTT. This encodes CASSEEWTGVTGELFF.

This clonotype has a count of ten or more. The chain recombines TRBV19 with TRBJ2-7; either TRBD1 or TRBD2 may supply D (5 bases each). Germline V gene lookup returns CDR1 LNHDA and CDR2 SQIVND (reference sequence). The V end lost 8 bases, the J end lost 5 bases, and 22 bases lay between the germline ends. This CDR3 comprises 15 residues. DNA for the CDR3: TGTGCCAGTCGTTGGTCGGCAGGGACGCCCCACGAGCAGTACTTC. The encoded protein is CASRWSAGTPHEQYF.

Of note for this clonotype: This is likely an artifact of a read error, given a far larger clone one base away. The chain uses TRBV6-5 and TRBJ2-5; possibly TRBD1 for D (5 bases). This CDR3 is built from 15 residues. V shed 2 bases and J shed 3 bases, with 13 bases lying between them. Germline loops: CDR1 MNHEY, CDR2 SVGAGI. Here the CDR3 reads CASSYPRGSEETQYF. The DNA for the CDR3 is TGTGCCAGCAGTTACCCTAGGGGCAGCGAAGAGACCCAGTACTTC.

With respect to this clonotype: A much larger clone is a single base away; this may be a read error. This sequence joins TRBV19 and TRBJ2-7; 8 bases align to TRBD1. J lost 3 bases, V lost 4 bases, and 2 bases had no gene match. Germline V lookup: CDR1 LNHDA, CDR2 SQIVND (reference sequence). This CDR3 has 13 residues. CDR3 region: CASSRQGRYEQYF. In nucleotides, the CDR3 is TGTGCCAGTAGTAGACAGGGGCGCTACGAGCAGTACTTC.

Comment on this clonotype: This may be a read error: a much more frequent sequence differs by one nucleotide. V is TRBV7-9 and J is TRBJ1-4, with D hard to call. CDR1 is SEHNR and CDR2 is FQNEAQ in the germline V gene (reference sequence). V shed 7 bases and J shed 6 bases, with 15 bases lying between them. CDR3 size: 14 residues. In DNA form, the CDR3 reads TGTGCCAGCAACTCTTCCGGGTCGCATGAAAAACTGTTTTTT. This encodes CASNSSGSHEKLFF.

This clonotype has at least ten counts. The chain combines TRBV24-1 with TRBJ2-7, with 8 bases fitting TRBD1. V shed 3 bases, J shed 2 bases, and the junction held 2 bases outside the gene matches. From germline, CDR1 is KGHDR and CDR2 SFDVKD. The CDR3 loop spans 14 amino acids. This chain's CDR3 is CATSDRQGTYEQYF. For the CDR3, the DNA is TGTGCCACCAGTGATAGACAGGGGACCTACGAGCAGTACTTC.

This clonotype has at least ten counts. The J gene is TRBJ2-3, the V gene TRBV28; D not certain. V was cut by 1 base and J by 2 bases, with 10 bases left in between. Germline CDR1 MDHEN, CDR2 SYDVKM. There are 15 residues in the CDR3. The CDR3 nucleotides are TGTGCCAGCAGTTTATCCTCGCTGATCACAGATACGCAGTATTTT. It translates to CASSLSSLITDTQYF.

This clonotype was observed at least ten times. The gene calls are TRBV12-3 or TRBV12-4 and TRBJ1-1; D is unresolved. The CDR3 has 14 residues. Deletions cut 3 bases from V and 4 bases from J, with 12 bases between. CDR3 region: CASSLDSWGTEAFF. The CDR3 nucleotides are TGTGCCAGCAGTTTGGACTCCTGGGGCACTGAAGCTTTCTTT.

This clonotype ranks as medium-sized (0.01 to 0.1%). V usage is TRBV20-1 and J usage is TRBJ2-1; 15 positions match TRBD2. Trimming cost V 6 bases and J 8 bases; bases outside gene matches: 14. CDR1 DFQATT and CDR2 SNEGSKA come from the germline V gene (reference sequence). CDR3 length: 17 residues. CDR3 DNA sequence: TGCAGTGCAATTTTTCTTTCGGGACTAGCGGGGGGCTATGAGCAGTTCTTC. Its protein is CSAIFLSGLAGGYEQFF.

This clonotype was detected ten times or more. V is TRBV5-6 and J is TRBJ1-4; D is ambiguous. Germline V gives CDR1 SGHDT, CDR2 YYEEEE. The CDR3 consists of 15 residues. Trimming cost V 3 bases and J 5 bases, with 14 bases left between them. CDR3 bases: TGTGCCAGCAGCTCCACCGCCGACATAAATGAAAAACTGTTTTTT. This sequence encodes CASSSTADINEKLFF.

At least ten counts were recorded for this clonotype. The chain joins TRBV20-1 to TRBJ1-1; D gene uncertain. This CDR3 is built from 17 residues. V was shortened by 0 bases and J by 4 bases, with 21 bases between the two germline ends. Germline assignment: CDR1 DFQATT and CDR2 SNEGSKA (reference sequence). CDR3 nucleotides: TGCAGTGCTAGAGATTCGGCGAAAATGGGGATAGGCACTGAAGCTTTCTTT. This translates into CSARDSAKMGIGTEAFF.

This clonotype was seen repeatedly, ten times or more. The chain joins TRBV6-1 to TRBJ1-1; D is unresolved. Trimming took 6 bases from V and 6 from J, leaving 11 bases between them. CDR3 size: 12 residues. CDR1 is MNHNS, CDR2 SASEGT, per germline. The CDR3 DNA sequence: TGTGCCAGCAGCCACTCCGAGGCTGAAGCTTTCTTT. Amino acid sequence: CASSHSEAEAFF.

The J gene is TRBJ2-7, the V gene TRBV13; perhaps D is TRBD1 or TRBD2 (5 bases each). V lost 4 bases and J lost 2, with 12 bases in between. This CDR3 comprises 14 residues. The germline V gene has CDR1 PRHDT and CDR2 FYEKMQ (reference sequence). The CDR3 is CASSSSGTTYEQYF. CDR3 nucleotides: TGTGCCAGCAGCTCTTCCGGGACCACCTACGAGCAGTACTTC.

The table lists this clonotype with many counts. The chain uses TRBV25-1 and TRBJ2-2; no reliable D call. Looked up from germline, CDR1 is MGHDK and CDR2 is SYGVNS. The CDR3 spans 15 residues. Trimming cost V 3 bases and J 0 bases, with 8 bases left between them. CDR3 amino acids: CASSDHTSNTGELFF. Written as DNA, the CDR3 is TGTGCCAGCAGTGATCATACCTCGAACACCGGGGAGCTGTTTTTT.

This clonotype came up many times. The rearrangement joins TRBV10-2 to TRBJ1-5; D perhaps matches TRBD1 (5 bases). Germline assignment: CDR1 WSHSY and CDR2 SAAADI. Between the trimmed V and J ends, which lost 0 bases and 5 bases, there was a span of 14 bases. The CDR3 length is 16 residues. CDR3: CASSESDGGTDQPQHF. The CDR3 coding sequence is TGCGCCAGCAGTGAGTCGGACGGGGGAACAGATCAGCCCCAGCATTTT.